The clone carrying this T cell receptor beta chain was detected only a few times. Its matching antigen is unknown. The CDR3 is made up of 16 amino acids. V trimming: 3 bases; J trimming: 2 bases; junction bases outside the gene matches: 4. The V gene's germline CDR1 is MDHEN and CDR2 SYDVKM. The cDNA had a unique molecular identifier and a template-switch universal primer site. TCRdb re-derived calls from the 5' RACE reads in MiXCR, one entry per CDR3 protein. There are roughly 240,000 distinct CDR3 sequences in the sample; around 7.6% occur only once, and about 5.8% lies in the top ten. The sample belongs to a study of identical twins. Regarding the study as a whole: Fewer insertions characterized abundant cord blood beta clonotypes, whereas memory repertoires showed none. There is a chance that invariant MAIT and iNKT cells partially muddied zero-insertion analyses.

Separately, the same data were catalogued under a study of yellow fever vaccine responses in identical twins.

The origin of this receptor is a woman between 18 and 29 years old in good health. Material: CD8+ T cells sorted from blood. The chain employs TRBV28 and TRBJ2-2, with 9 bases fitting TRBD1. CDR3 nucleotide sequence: TGTGCCAGCAGTTTTGAACAGGGGGCCAACACCGGGGAGCTGTTTTTT. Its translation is CASSFEQGANTGELFF.